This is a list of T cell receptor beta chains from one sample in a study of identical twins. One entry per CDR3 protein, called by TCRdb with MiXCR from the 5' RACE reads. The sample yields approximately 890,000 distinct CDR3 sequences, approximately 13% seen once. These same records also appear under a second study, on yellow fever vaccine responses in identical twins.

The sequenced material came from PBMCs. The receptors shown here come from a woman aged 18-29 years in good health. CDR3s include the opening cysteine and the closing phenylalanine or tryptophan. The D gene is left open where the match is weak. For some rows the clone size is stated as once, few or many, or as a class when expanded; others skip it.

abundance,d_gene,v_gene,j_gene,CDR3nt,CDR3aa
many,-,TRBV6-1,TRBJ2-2,TGTGCCAGCTGGCAGACCACCGGGGAGCTGTTTTTT,CASWQTTGELFF
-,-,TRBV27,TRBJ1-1,TGTGCCAGCAGTTCTGGATACGCTGAAGCTTTCTTT,CASSSGYAEAFF
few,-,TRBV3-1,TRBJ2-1,TGTGCCAGCAGCCATAGGGAGAGACAGTTCTTC,CASSHRERQFF
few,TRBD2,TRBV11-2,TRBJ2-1,TGTGCCAGCAGCAGTCCGGGACTAGCGGGAGGGGGGCCCTACAATGAGCAGTTCTTC,CASSSPGLAGGGPYNEQFF
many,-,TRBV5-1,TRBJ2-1,TGCGCCAGCAGCTCGCCCGGACAGTTTGGGCAGTTCTTC,CASSSPGQFGQFF
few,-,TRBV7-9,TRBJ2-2,TGTGCCAGCAGTTTAAGAAAACTGAACACCGGGGAGCTGTTTTTT,CASSLRKLNTGELFF
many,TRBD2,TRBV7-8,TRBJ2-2,TGTGCCAGCATGCCGTTACCGGGGGGTCTCACCGGGGAGCTGTTTTTT,CASMPLPGGLTGELFF
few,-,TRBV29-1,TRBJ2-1,TGCAGCGTTAATCAGGGAACCAATGAGCAGTTCTTC,CSVNQGTNEQFF
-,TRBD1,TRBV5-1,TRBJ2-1,TGCGCCAGCAGCCCGGACAGGGAAGGCAATGAGCAGTTCTTC,CASSPDREGNEQFF
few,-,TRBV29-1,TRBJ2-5,TGCAGCGTCCGACCCGGGACAATCCAAGAGACCCAGTACTTC,CSVRPGTIQETQYF
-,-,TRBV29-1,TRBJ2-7,TGCAGCGTTGAAAAGGCCTCGGGCTACGAGCAGTACTTC,CSVEKASGYEQYF
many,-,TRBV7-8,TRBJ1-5,TGTGCCAGCAGCTTAGGAAGTACTCAGCCCCAGCATTTT,CASSLGSTQPQHF
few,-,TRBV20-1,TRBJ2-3,TGCAGTGCTAGATTCACTAGACAAACAGATACGCAGTATTTT,CSARFTRQTDTQYF
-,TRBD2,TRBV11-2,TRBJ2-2,TGTGCCAGCAGCGATACTAGCGATAACACCGGGGAGCTGTTTTTT,CASSDTSDNTGELFF
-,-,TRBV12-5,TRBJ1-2,TGTGCTAGTGCGGCGCTGAATTCAGCACTATATGGCTACACCTTC,CASAALNSALYGYTF
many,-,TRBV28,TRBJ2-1,TGTGCCAGCAGTCACTGGACCAACGCCGGGATTAAAAATGAGCAGTTCTTC,CASSHWTNAGIKNEQFF
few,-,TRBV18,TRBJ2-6,TGTGCCAGCTCCCGACGGAGTTCTGGGGCCAACGTCCTGACTTTC,CASSRRSSGANVLTF
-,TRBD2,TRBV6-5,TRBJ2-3,TGTGCCAGCAGTTACGGCTGGAGCGGGAGGGACACAGATACGCAGTATTTT,CASSYGWSGRDTDTQYF
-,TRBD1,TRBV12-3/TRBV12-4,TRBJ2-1,TGTGCCAGCAGGGGACAGGGAACACACACACCATTTTCCTACAATGAGCAGTTCTTC,CASRGQGTHTPFSYNEQFF
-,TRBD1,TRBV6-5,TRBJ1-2,TGTGCCAGCAGTTACTCCTTGACAGGGTTTGGCTACACCTTC,CASSYSLTGFGYTF
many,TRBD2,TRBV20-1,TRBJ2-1,TGCAGTGTAGAGCGGGAGGGCCGGGTTGAGCAGTTCTTC,CSVEREGRVEQFF
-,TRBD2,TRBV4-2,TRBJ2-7,TGTGCCAGCAGCCAAACAGCGGGAGTTTCCTACGAGCAGTACTTC,CASSQTAGVSYEQYF
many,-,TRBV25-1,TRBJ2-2,TGTGCCAGCCTGACAGCCGGGGAGCTGTTTTTT,CASLTAGELFF
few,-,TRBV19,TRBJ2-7,TGTGCCAGTAGTTCGGGGGACTCGGTAAACGAGCAGTACTTC,CASSSGDSVNEQYF
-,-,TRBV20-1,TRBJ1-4,TGCAGTGCTCCTCGGGAAACAACTAATGAAAAACTGTTTTTT,CSAPRETTNEKLFF
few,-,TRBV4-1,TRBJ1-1,TGCGCCAGCAGCTCCGGCTTCGGAACTGAAGCTTTCTTT,CASSSGFGTEAFF
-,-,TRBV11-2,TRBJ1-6,TGTGCCAGCAACAGTGCAGGGTTTTCCCTCCACTTT,CASNSAGFSLHF
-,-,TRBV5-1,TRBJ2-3,TGCGCCCCTATGGGTGGGGGGACAGATACGCAGTATTTT,CAPMGGGTDTQYF
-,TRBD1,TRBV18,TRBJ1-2,TGTGCCAGCTCCCTCCTTCAGGGGGCGGGAGTTGGTGGAGGCTACACCTTC,CASSLLQGAGVGGGYTF
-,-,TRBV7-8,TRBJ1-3,TGTGCCAGCAGCTTAGTGGCGGGGCGTTCTGGAAACACCATATATTTT,CASSLVAGRSGNTIYF
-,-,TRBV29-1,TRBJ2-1,TGCAGCGTTTACCGGGTCGATGAGCAGTTCTTC,CSVYRVDEQFF
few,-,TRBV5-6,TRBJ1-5,TGTGCCAGCGGGAGGGGGTCGGGTAGCAATCAGCCCCAGCATTTT,CASGRGSGSNQPQHF
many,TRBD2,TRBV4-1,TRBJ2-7,TGCGCCAGCAGCCAAGATGGACTAGGAGGCTACGAGCAGTACTTC,CASSQDGLGGYEQYF
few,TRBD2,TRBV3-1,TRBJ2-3,TGTGCCAGCAGTAAAAACGGACTAGCGGGAGTTACGCAGTATTTT,CASSKNGLAGVTQYF
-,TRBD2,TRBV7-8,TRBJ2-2,TGTGCCAGCAGCTTAGGAACTAGCGGGGGGATCACCGGGGAGCTGTTTTTT,CASSLGTSGGITGELFF
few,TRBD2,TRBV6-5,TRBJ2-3,TGTGCCAGCAGTTACGGGATCCGGGGACTAGCGGGGAGCACAGATACGCAGTATTTT,CASSYGIRGLAGSTDTQYF
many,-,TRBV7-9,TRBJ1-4,TGTGCCAGCAGCTCCAACAGGGTAGGGGAAAAACTGTTTTTT,CASSSNRVGEKLFF
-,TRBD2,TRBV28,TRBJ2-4,TGTGCCAGCAGTTTAGGGGGGGTGCGGGGAGCCAAAAACATTCAGTACTTC,CASSLGGVRGAKNIQYF
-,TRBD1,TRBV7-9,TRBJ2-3,TGTGCCAGCAGCCGGGACAGGGGGCGTGATACGCAGTATTTT,CASSRDRGRDTQYF
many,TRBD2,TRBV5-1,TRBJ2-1,TGCGCCAGCAGCACCGGACTAGCGGGAGAGACGGGCAATGAGCAGTTCTTC,CASSTGLAGETGNEQFF
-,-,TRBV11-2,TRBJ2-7,TGTGCCAGCAGGCCTCTCGGGAATACCTACGAGCAGTACTTC,CASRPLGNTYEQYF
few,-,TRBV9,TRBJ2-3,TGTGCCAGCAGCGCACGGGGGCCACCTAGCACAGATACGCAGTATTTT,CASSARGPPSTDTQYF
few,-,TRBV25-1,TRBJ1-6,TGTGCCAGCAGTGAACTGTATCAGGGAATCTATAATTCACCCCTCCACTTT,CASSELYQGIYNSPLHF
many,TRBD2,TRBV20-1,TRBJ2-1,TGCAGTGCTAGAGATTTCTCGAGCGGGAGTTTGGATGAGCAGTTCTTC,CSARDFSSGSLDEQFF
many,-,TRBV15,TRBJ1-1,TGTGCCACCAGCAGAGACGGGGGGAACACTGAAGCTTTCTTT,CATSRDGGNTEAFF
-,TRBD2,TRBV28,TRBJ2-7,TGTGCCAGCAGAAAAACCGGGACTAGTTACGAGCAGTACTTC,CASRKTGTSYEQYF
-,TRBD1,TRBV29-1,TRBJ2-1,TGCAGCGTCTGGACAGGGGGTGACGAGCAGTTCTTC,CSVWTGGDEQFF
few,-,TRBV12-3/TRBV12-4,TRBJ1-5,TGTGCCAGCAGTTTTCAGTGGCAGTCCAATCAGCCCCAGCATTTT,CASSFQWQSNQPQHF
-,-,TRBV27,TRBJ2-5,TGTGCCAGCAGACAAGACAGTTTCGAGACCCAGTACTTC,CASRQDSFETQYF
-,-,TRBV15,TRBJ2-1,TGTGCCACCAGCACCCGGGACGGGTACAATGAGCAGTTCTTC,CATSTRDGYNEQFF
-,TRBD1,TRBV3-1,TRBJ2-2,TGTGCCAGCAGCCGCCGGGGACAGGGGGCAGATCACGGGGAGCTGTTTTTT,CASSRRGQGADHGELFF
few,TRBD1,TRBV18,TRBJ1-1,TGTGCCAGCTCCCCAGGGACAGGGCCCACTGAAGCTTTCTTT,CASSPGTGPTEAFF
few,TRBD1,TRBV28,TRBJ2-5,TGTGCCAGCAGTCCGGACAGGGGGCCCCAAGAGACCCAGTACTTC,CASSPDRGPQETQYF
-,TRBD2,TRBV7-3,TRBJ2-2,TGTGCCAGCAGCTTATTCCTAGCGGGAGAGGAGCTGTTTTTT,CASSLFLAGEELFF
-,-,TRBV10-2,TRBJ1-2,TGCGCCAGCAGTGAGCCAATCGTAAAATCTGGGGGCTACACCTTC,CASSEPIVKSGGYTF